This record concerns one TCR beta chain sequence. This record comes from a study of OX40 agonist ivuxolimab in advanced cancers. Looking at the study overall: Averaging 60 years in age, with a range of roughly 20 to 80, the cohort was about 86% male.

Measured with immunoSEQ multiplex PCR; TCRdb has only the in-frame clones, and not every one. Found here are 15,000 or so clones, around four fifths of them singletons; the top ten hold about a quarter. With 5 bases clipped from V and 6 bases from J, the junction kept 4 bases outside the gene matches. Germline V gives CDR1 MNHEY, CDR2 SMNVEV (reference sequence). The CDR3 length is 14 residues. The receptor was derived from an adult with an advanced solid tumor such as melanoma, head and neck, liver or kidney cancer. V usage is TRBV27 and J usage is TRBJ2-7; 13 positions match TRBD2. The sample consisted of CD4+ or CD8+ T cells sorted from blood, taken in a trial of the OX40 agonist ivuxolimab. The CDR3 nucleotides are TGTGCCAGCAGTCCCCGGACTAGCGGGGGCGAGCAGTACTTC. Residues: CASSPRTSGGEQYF.